This TCR beta chain was profiled in a study of shared clonotypes between healthy human individuals. Across the whole study: CD4 naive and CD4 memory each took three plates per donor, while CD8 naive took two and CD8 memory one. Findings of the study overall: Owing to a small donor count, the genetic and exposure-history diversity represented was limited. Expectations were that clonotype sharing among donors would be affected by sequencing depth.

Comment on this clone: Its antigen is undetermined.

From CD4+ cells came CD45RA+ naive and CD45RA-negative memory subsets. Using immunoSEQ multiplex PCR, the repertoire was profiled, and TCRdb retains in-frame clones only, with some absent. This sample yields approximately 530,000 clones, of which 90% to 97% are seen a single time; 0.06% belongs to the top ten. Trimming pared 3 bases from V and 11 bases from J, leaving 8 bases between. This CDR3 has 11 amino acids. Germline V lookup: CDR1 SNHLY, CDR2 FYNNEI. The sequence was obtained from a woman younger than 45 in good health. Sequenced sample: naive CD4+ T cells sorted from blood. Subset specified: CD45RA+ positively selected. The rearrangement uses TRBV2 and TRBJ1-5; no clear D. The CDR3 bases are TGTGCCAGCAGTGAGCCAGGTACCCAGCATTTT. Its translation: CASSEPGTQHF.